This TCR beta chain stems from a study of neurological immune-mediated disorders. Regarding the study as a whole: When grouped phylogenetically, the repertoires of 18 of the 34 multiple sclerosis patients fell together in one related-CDR3 cluster, which is a possible signature.

The team produced cDNA through 5'RACE using 10-nucleotide random UMIs. TCRdb used MiXCR to reprocess the 5' RACE reads, holding one entry per CDR3 protein. The sample contains roughly 70,000 distinct CDR3 sequences, about 4.2% of which appear only once. Germline V gives CDR1 SGHRS, CDR2 YFSETQ. V shed 4 bases and J 7 bases; nucleotides not matched to a gene: 6. This CDR3 has 13 residues. This clonotype was picked up many times. Its antigen is not identified. The J gene is TRBJ1-2, the V gene TRBV5-1, with 8 bases aligning to TRBD1. What was sequenced was PBMCs. The clonotype comes from a man aged 25 to 45 with multiple sclerosis. CDR3 sequence (DNA): TGCGCCAGCAGCCCAGGGGGCGATGGTGGCTACACCTTC. Translating it yields CASSPGGDGGYTF. Supplemented by reference TRBV5-1 and TRBJ1-2, the full variable domain reads KAGVTQTPRYLIKTRGQQVTLSCSPISGHRSVSWYQQTPGQGLQFLFEYFSETQRNKGNFPGRFSGRQFSNSRSEMNVSTLELGDSALYLCASSPGGDGGYTFGSGTRLTVV.